This record concerns one T cell receptor (beta chain) sequence. The antigen is undetermined. The data originate from a study of blood T cells in healthy people across ages. Study results and caveats: Estimates of diversity drawn from one million T cells were considered underestimates.

A J-beta primer mix and a sample-barcoded 5' primer were used in a second PCR of roughly 6 to 11 cycles. A single record per CDR3 protein comes from TCRdb applying MiXCR to the 5' RACE reads. The sample consists of 850,000 to 1,100,000 distinct CDR3 sequences, 35% to 40% of them appearing once. J lost 5 bases, V lost 2 bases, and 0 bases had no gene match. Per germline, CDR1 MNHEY and CDR2 SVGEGT. The CDR3 runs to 13 residues. V is TRBV6-2 or TRBV6-3 and J is TRBJ2-7, with 10 bases aligning to TRBD2. The specimen was blood. The sequence came from a man younger than 35 in good health. The CDR3 coding sequence is TGTGCCAGCAGTTACACTAGCGGGAACGAGCAGTACTTC. This encodes CASSYTSGNEQYF.